This record covers a single T cell receptor beta chain. Its cognate antigen is unknown. Germline-derived CDR1 and CDR2 are SGHRS and YFSETQ. This CDR3 has 15 residues. V gave up 0 bases and J gave up 3 bases, with 11 bases separating them. This entry belongs to a study of OX40 agonist ivuxolimab in advanced cancers. Study outcomes and limitations: Relative to CD4+, CD8+ T cells held more expanded clones on average.

Repertoires were generated with immunoSEQ multiplex PCR, while TCRdb's copy carries only in-frame clones and drops some. The data hold approximately 82,000 clones, with around 84% observed a single time. The chain employs TRBV5-1 and TRBJ2-3; D possibly matches TRBD1 or TRBD2 (5 bases each). The clonotype was recovered from an adult with an advanced solid tumor such as melanoma, head and neck, liver or kidney cancer. The sample in question was CD4+ or CD8+ T cells sorted from blood, obtained in a trial of the OX40 agonist ivuxolimab. This CDR3 reads CASSLVGAPTDTQYF. The CDR3 bases are TGCGCCAGCAGCTTGGTCGGGGCACCTACAGATACGCAGTATTTT. Variable domain in full (rest from reference TRBV5-1 and TRBJ2-3): KAGVTQTPRYLIKTRGQQVTLSCSPISGHRSVSWYQQTPGQGLQFLFEYFSETQRNKGNFPGRFSGRQFSNSRSEMNVSTLELGDSALYLCASSLVGAPTDTQYFGPGTRLTVL.